One sample yielded the 19 T cell receptor beta chains listed below, sequenced in a study of OX40 agonist ivuxolimab in advanced cancers. The library was made by the immunoSEQ multiplex PCR assay. This immuneACCESS table, as held by TCRdb, lists in-frame sequences with V and J called but not all clones. Of the missing ones, under half trace to an unresolved V gene in checked studies; the others have no known cause. For this sample there are tens of thousands of clones; about 87% appear just once. The ten largest clones capture 10% to 12% of the sample. Sequenced here: CD4+ or CD8+ T cells sorted from blood, sampled in a trial of the OX40 agonist ivuxolimab. These receptor sequences come from an adult with an advanced solid tumor such as melanoma, head and neck, liver or kidney cancer.

This sequence joins TRBV15 and TRBJ1-6, with D hard to call. Looked up from germline, CDR1 is LNHNV and CDR2 is YYDKDF (reference sequence). This CDR3 region has 14 residues. The germline V and J ends were trimmed by 0 bases and 12 bases, with 12 bases remaining between them. Here the CDR3 reads CATSRDPTMLPLHF. The CDR3 region has the DNA TGTGCCACCAGCAGAGATCCGACTATGCTACCCCTCCACTTT.

The chain combines TRBV19 with TRBJ1-5, with 10 bases fitting TRBD1. This CDR3 is built from 17 residues. Germline CDR1 LNHDA, CDR2 SQIVND (reference sequence). Germline trimming cut 0 bases from V and 5 bases from J; bases unmatched to any gene: 7. The CDR3 is CASSIDLGTGVYQPQHF. The CDR3 nucleotides read TGTGCCAGTAGTATAGATCTTGGGACAGGGGTGTATCAGCCCCAGCATTTT.

The chain links TRBV14 to TRBJ2-3; 13 nucleotides line up with TRBD2. Per the germline V gene, CDR1 is SGHDN and CDR2 is FVKESK. The CDR3 sequence is 19 residues long. J gave up 5 bases and V 3 bases, and 14 bases lay outside the gene matches. The CDR3 DNA follows: TGTGCCAGCAGCCACCCTGAGGCCCCCCGACTAGCGGGGGGAGATACGCAGTATTTT. This encodes CASSHPEAPRLAGGDTQYF.

The J gene is TRBJ1-5, the V gene TRBV19; D ambiguous. Germline V gene lookup returns CDR1 LNHDA and CDR2 SQIVND (reference sequence). This CDR3 is built from 14 residues. V gave up 5 bases and J gave up 2 bases, with 10 bases separating them. Here the CDR3 reads CASSGVTGNQPQHF. CDR3 DNA: TGTGCCAGTAGTGGGGTCACCGGCAATCAGCCCCAGCATTTT.

The J gene is TRBJ2-5, the V gene TRBV4-3, with D unresolved. In germline, CDR1 is LGHNA, CDR2 YSLEER. The V gene lost 0 bases and the J gene lost 5 bases, with 13 bases spanning the gap. This CDR3 is built from 15 residues. CDR3 bases: TGCGCCAGCAGCCAAGAGAAGTCCGTTGGGGAGACCCAGTACTTC. This translates into CASSQEKSVGETQYF.

The genes are TRBV27 and TRBJ1-6, with D tentatively TRBD1 (5 bases). The CDR3 has 13 residues. The V end lost 6 bases, the J end lost 7 bases, and 10 bases lay between the germline ends. The germline V gene encodes CDR1 MNHEY and CDR2 SMNVEV (reference sequence). The CDR3 DNA reads TGTGCCAGCAGGAGACAGTACAATTCACCCCTCCACTTT. This encodes CASRRQYNSPLHF.

The gene calls are TRBV2 and TRBJ2-6; D gene unclear. V was pared by 4 bases and J by 0 bases, with 13 bases between. Germline assignment: CDR1 SNHLY and CDR2 FYNNEI. The CDR3 is made up of 17 amino acids. CDR3 region: CASSGHGLSSGANVLTF. CDR3 coding DNA: TGTGCCAGCAGTGGACACGGTCTCAGCTCTGGGGCCAACGTCCTGACTTTC. Complete variable domain (other parts from reference TRBV2 and TRBJ2-6): EPEVTQTPSHQVTQMGQEVILRCVPISNHLYFYWYRQILGQKVEFLVSFYNNEISEKSEIFDDQFSVERPDGSNFTLKIRSTKLEDSAMYFCASSGHGLSSGANVLTFGAGSRLTVL.

The chain recombines TRBV29-1 with TRBJ2-7; unclear D gene. The CDR3 has 12 residues. Trimming took 2 bases from V and 2 from J, leaving 7 bases between them. Germline CDR1 reads SQVTM; CDR2 reads ANQGSEA. The CDR3 DNA sequence: TGCAGCGTTGAAATACGGGCCTACGAGCAGTACTTC. This sequence encodes CSVEIRAYEQYF.

The chain links TRBV5-8 to TRBJ2-7; TRBD2 aligns across 10 bases. CDR1 SGHTS and CDR2 YDEGEE come from the germline V gene. The CDR3 is 17 residues long. With V trimmed by 1 base and J by 4 bases, 11 bases remained unmatched. Written as DNA, the CDR3 is TGTGCCAGCAGCTTGCGGCTAGCGGGGGACAGAAGATACGAGCAGTACTTC. It codes for CASSLRLAGDRRYEQYF. The whole variable domain, filled in from reference TRBV5-8 and TRBJ2-7, reads EAGVTQSPTHLIKTRGQQATLRCSPISGHTSVYWYQQALGLGLQFLLWYDEGEERNRGNFPPRFSGRQFPNYSSELNVNALELEDSALYLCASSLRLAGDRRYEQYFGPGTRLTVT.

This clone was seen just once. The V and J genes are TRBV7-9 and TRBJ1-3; unclear D gene. The ends were cut back, 2 bases at V and 0 bases at J, with 17 bases in the middle. The germline CDR1 and CDR2 sequences are SEHNR and FQNEAQ (reference sequence). The CDR3 sequence is 18 residues long. The CDR3 sequence: CASSLFPIPGPSGNTIYF. Written as DNA, the CDR3 is TGTGCCAGCAGCTTATTCCCTATTCCGGGTCCCTCTGGAAACACCATATATTTT.

The chain uses TRBV4-2 and TRBJ2-7, with 12 bases identical to TRBD2. Germline assignment: CDR1 LGHNA and CDR2 YNFKEQ. V gave up 3 bases and J gave up 4 bases; unmatched junction bases: 7. This CDR3 has 16 amino acids. The CDR3 nucleotides read TGTGCCAGCAGCCAGGAAGCCGGGACTAGCGGGTACGAGCAGTACTTC. Protein: CASSQEAGTSGYEQYF.

The rearrangement links TRBV5-6 to TRBJ1-6; the match to TRBD1 covers 9 bases. V trimming: 4 bases; J trimming: 17 bases; junction bases outside the gene matches: 16. The CDR3 contains 15 residues. Germline V gene sequence: CDR1 SGHDT, CDR2 YYEEEE. CDR3 in DNA: TGTGCCAGCAGCGGCCCGGGACAGGGATTTTCCCCTTTCCACTTT. Its protein product is CASSGPGQGFSPFHF.

The chain carries TRBV19 and TRBJ2-1; 9 positions agree with TRBD1. There are 16 residues in the CDR3. The V and J ends lost 4 bases and 5 bases, in that order; junction bases with no gene match: 9. The V gene's germline CDR1 is LNHDA and CDR2 SQIVND (reference sequence). The CDR3 region is CASSTSRDRVNNEQFF. The CDR3 coding sequence is TGTGCCAGTAGTACCTCCCGGGACAGGGTTAACAATGAGCAGTTCTTC.

The sample holds one count of this clone. The DNA for the CDR3 is TGTGCCAGCAGTTACTCGGCGACTGGAAACACCATATATTTT. This encodes CASSYSATGNTIYF. This chain uses TRBV6-5 with TRBJ1-3; D is unclear. Germline loops: CDR1 MNHEY, CDR2 SVGAGI. The CDR3 has 14 residues. V was pared by 0 bases and J by 2 bases, with 5 bases between.

V usage is TRBV2 and J usage is TRBJ2-3, with 9 bases aligning to TRBD2. Germline V gives CDR1 SNHLY, CDR2 FYNNEI. The CDR3 length is 15 residues. Trimming took 3 bases from V and 2 from J; bases not matched to a gene: 3. CDR3 amino acids: CASSEPSGITDTQYF. The CDR3 nucleotides are TGTGCCAGCAGTGAGCCTAGCGGGATCACAGATACGCAGTATTTT.

This clone has only one observation. The chain uses TRBV27 and TRBJ2-7; D may be TRBD2 (5 bases). The CDR3 has 15 amino acids. Germline V lookup: CDR1 MNHEY, CDR2 SMNVEV (reference sequence). Trimming shortened V by 0 bases and J by 5 bases, and 14 bases separated the two germline ends. The CDR3 sequence is CASSLSGYGENEQYF. The CDR3, as DNA: TGTGCCAGCAGTTTATCTGGGTATGGGGAGAACGAGCAGTACTTC.

The rearrangement links TRBV30 to TRBJ2-7; the match to TRBD2 covers 7 bases. In germline, CDR1 is GTSNPN, CDR2 SVGIG (reference sequence). The length of the CDR3 is 16 residues. Losses at the gene ends were 2 bases for V and 0 bases for J; bases not matched to a gene: 10. The CDR3 nucleotides are TGTGCCTGGAGTCGGAAGGTCGGGGGGTACTCCTACGAGCAGTACTTC. It specifies CAWSRKVGGYSYEQYF.

The chain employs TRBV13 and TRBJ2-5; no firm D call. CDR1 PRHDT and CDR2 FYEKMQ come from the germline V gene (reference sequence). This CDR3 is built from 14 residues. V gave up 8 bases and J gave up 4 bases, with 17 bases separating them. Here the CDR3 DNA reads TGTGCCAGCGAGCTGAGCCGGTTAACAGAGACCCAGTACTTC. Its translation is CASELSRLTETQYF.

This chain joins TRBV5-1 and TRBJ1-2, with 8 bases aligning to TRBD1. The CDR3 spans 18 residues. V lost 1 base and J lost 4; bases outside the gene matches: 15. Germline loops: CDR1 SGHRS, CDR2 YFSETQ. The CDR3 bases are TGCGCCAGCAGCTTGCCTACCTGGGCAGGGGGCGGGTTCTATGGCTACACCTTC. Translating it yields CASSLPTWAGGGFYGYTF.